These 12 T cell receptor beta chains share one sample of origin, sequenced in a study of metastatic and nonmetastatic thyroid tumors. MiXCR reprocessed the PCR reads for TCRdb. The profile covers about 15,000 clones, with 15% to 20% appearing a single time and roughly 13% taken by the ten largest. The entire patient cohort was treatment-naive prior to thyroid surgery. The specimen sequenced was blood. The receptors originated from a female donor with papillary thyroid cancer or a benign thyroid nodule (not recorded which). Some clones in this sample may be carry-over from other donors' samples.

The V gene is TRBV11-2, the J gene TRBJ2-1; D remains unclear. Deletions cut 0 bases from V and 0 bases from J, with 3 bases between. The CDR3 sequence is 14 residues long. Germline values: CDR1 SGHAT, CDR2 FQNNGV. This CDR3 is CASSLDNSYNEQFF. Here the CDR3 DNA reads TGTGCCAGCAGCTTAGACAACTCCTACAATGAGCAGTTCTTC.

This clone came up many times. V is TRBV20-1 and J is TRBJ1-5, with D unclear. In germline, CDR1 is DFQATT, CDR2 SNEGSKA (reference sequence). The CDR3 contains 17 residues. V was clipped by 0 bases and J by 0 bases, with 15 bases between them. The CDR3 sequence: CSARDLADSYSNQPQHF. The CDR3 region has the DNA TGCAGTGCTAGAGATCTTGCTGATTCGTATAGCAATCAGCCCCAGCATTTT.

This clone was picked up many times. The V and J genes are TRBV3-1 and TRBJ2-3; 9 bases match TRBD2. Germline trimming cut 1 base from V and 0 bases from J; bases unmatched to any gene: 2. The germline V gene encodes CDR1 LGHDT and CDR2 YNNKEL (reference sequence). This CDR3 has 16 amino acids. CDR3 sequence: CASSQGTSGSTDTQYF. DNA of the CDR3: TGTGCCAGCAGCCAAGGAACTAGCGGGAGCACAGATACGCAGTATTTT.

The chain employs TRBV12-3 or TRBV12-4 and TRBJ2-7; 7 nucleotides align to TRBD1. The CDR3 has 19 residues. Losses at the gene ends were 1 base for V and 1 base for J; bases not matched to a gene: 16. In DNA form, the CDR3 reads TGTGCCAGCAGTTTAGAGACAGGGTTGGGTCCTTCCAGTTCCTACGAGCAGTACTTC. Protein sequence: CASSLETGLGPSSSYEQYF.

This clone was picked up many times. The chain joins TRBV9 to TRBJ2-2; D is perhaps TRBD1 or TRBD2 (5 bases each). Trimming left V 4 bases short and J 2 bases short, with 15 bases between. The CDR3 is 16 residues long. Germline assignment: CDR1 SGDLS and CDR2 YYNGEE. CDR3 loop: CASSPYGTANTGELFF. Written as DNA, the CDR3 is TGTGCCAGCAGCCCGTACGGGACGGCTAACACCGGGGAGCTGTTTTTT.

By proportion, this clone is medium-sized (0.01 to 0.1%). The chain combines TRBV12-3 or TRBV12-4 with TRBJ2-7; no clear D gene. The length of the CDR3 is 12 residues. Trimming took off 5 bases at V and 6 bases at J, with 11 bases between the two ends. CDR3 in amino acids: CASSKHRGEQYF. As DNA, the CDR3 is TGTGCCAGCAGTAAACACCGAGGCGAGCAGTACTTC.

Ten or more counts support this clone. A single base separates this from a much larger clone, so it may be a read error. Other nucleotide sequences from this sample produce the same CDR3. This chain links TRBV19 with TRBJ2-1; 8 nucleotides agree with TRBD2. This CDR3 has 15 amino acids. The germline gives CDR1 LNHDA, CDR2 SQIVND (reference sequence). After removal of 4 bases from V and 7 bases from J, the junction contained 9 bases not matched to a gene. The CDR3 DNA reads TGTGCCAGTAGTAAACTGGCGGGAGGTAGAAATGAGCAGTTCTTC. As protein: CASSKLAGGRNEQFF.

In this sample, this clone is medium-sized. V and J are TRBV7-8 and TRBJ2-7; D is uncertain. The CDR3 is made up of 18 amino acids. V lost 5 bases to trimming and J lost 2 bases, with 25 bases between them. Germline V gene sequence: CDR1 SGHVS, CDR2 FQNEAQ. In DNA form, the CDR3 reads TGTGCCAGCAGCCCAAAGAGGTTGGGTATTGCCCGAACCTACGAGCAGTACTTC. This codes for CASSPKRLGIARTYEQYF. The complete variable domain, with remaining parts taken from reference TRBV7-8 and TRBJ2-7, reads GAGVSQSPRYKVAKRGQDVALRCDPISGHVSLFWYQQALGQGPEFLTYFQNEAQLDKSGLPSDRFFAERPEGSVSTLKIQRTQQEDSAVYLCASSPKRLGIARTYEQYFGPGTRLTVT.

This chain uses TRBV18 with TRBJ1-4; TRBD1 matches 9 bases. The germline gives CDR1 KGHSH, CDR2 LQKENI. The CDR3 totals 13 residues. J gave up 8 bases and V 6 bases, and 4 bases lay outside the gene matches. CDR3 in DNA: TGTGCCAGCTCTCCGGGACAGGGCGAAAAACTGTTTTTT. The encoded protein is CASSPGQGEKLFF.

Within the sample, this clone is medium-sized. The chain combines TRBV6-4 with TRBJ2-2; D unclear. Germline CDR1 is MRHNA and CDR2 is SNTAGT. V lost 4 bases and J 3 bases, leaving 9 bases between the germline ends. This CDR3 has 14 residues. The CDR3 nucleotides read TGTGCCAGCAGTGCCCTCAGTGACACCGGGGAGCTGTTTTTT. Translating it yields CASSALSDTGELFF.

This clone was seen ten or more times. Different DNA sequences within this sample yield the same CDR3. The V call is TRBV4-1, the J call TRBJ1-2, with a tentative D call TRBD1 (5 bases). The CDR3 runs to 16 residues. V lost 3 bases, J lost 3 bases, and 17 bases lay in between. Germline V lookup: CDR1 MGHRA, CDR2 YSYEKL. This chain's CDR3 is CASSQGRTPSHYGYTF. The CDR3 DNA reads TGCGCCAGCAGCCAGGGTAGGACACCTTCCCACTATGGCTACACCTTC.

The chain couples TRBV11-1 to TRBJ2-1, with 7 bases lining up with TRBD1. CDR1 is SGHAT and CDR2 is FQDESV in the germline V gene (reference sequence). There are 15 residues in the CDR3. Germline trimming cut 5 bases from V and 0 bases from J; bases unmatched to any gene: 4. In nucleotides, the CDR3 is TGTGCCAGCAGCACCCCAGGGGGCTCCTACAATGAGCAGTTCTTC. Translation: CASSTPGGSYNEQFF.